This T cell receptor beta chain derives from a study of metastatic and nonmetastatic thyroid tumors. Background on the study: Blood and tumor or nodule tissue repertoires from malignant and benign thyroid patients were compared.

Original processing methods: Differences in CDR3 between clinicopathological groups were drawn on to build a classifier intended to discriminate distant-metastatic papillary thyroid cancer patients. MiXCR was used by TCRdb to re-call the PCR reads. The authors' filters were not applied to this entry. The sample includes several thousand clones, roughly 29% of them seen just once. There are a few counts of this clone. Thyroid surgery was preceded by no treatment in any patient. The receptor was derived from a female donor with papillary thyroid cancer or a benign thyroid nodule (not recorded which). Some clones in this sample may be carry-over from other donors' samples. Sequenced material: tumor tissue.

The CDR3 region has the DNA TGTGCCAGCAGCAGTCTCTCAGGGGACTACGAGCAGTACTTC. Translating it yields CASSSLSGDYEQYF. The chain has TRBV12-3 or TRBV12-4 and TRBJ2-7; possible D gene TRBD1, 6 bases. The CDR3 is made up of 14 amino acids. Trimming took off 6 bases at V and 3 bases at J, with 15 bases between the two ends.